This passage covers 2 T cell receptor beta chains from one sample sequenced in a study of blood T cells in healthy people across ages. Using a J-beta primer mix together with a sample-barcoded 5' primer, a second PCR was run for roughly 6 to 12 cycles. TCRdb reprocessed the 5' RACE reads with MiXCR, giving one entry per CDR3 protein. The sample has 350,000 to 450,000 distinct CDR3 sequences; about 52% are singletons. The material sequenced was blood. The receptor set was obtained from a man aged 60 to 69 in good health.

This clonotype was observed at least ten times. The chain links TRBV9 to TRBJ1-4, with a possible D match to TRBD1 (5 bases). CDR3 length: 15 residues. Trimming took 0 bases from V and 6 from J, leaving 12 bases between them. Germline-derived CDR1 and CDR2 are SGDLS and YYNGEE. In nucleotides, the CDR3 is TGTGCCAGCAGCGTAGGCGGCAGGGAGGATGAAAAACTGTTTTTT. This encodes CASSVGGREDEKLFF. Together with reference TRBV9 and TRBJ1-4, the CDR3 gives the full variable domain: DSGVTQTPKHLITATGQRVTLRCSPRSGDLSVYWYQQSLDQGLQFLIQYYNGEERAKGNILERFSAQQFPDLHSELNLSSLELGDSALYFCASSVGGREDEKLFFGSGTQLSVL.

For this clonotype: A read error may account for a junction end that differs from germline. V gene TRBV7-3 combines with J gene TRBJ2-5; 10 nucleotides line up with TRBD2. Germline V gene sequence: CDR1 SGHTA, CDR2 FQGTGA. The CDR3 is made up of 13 amino acids. The CDR3 spells CASSLIAGGLQYF. The CDR3 bases are TGTGCCAGTAGCTTAATAGCGGGAGGCCTGCAGTACTTC.